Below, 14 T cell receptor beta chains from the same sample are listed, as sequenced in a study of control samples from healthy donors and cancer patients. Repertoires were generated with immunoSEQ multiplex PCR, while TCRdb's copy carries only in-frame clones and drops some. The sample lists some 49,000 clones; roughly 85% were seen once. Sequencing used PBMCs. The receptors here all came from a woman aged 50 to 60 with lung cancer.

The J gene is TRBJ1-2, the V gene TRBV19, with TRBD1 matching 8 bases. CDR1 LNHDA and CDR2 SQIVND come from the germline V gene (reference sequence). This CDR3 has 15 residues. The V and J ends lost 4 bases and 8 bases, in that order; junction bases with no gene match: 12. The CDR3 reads CASSSPDRGPTGYTF. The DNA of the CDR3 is TGTGCCAGTAGTAGCCCAGACAGGGGACCTACCGGCTACACCTTC.

The CDR3 nucleotides read TGTGCCAGCAGCCTCGCCAGGCGCTTATATTTT. Its protein is CASSLARRLYF. The V and J genes are TRBV7-2 and TRBJ1-3, with no clear D. Deletions cut 5 bases from V and 14 bases from J, with 13 bases between. Germline CDR1 reads SGHTA; CDR2 reads FQGNSA. The CDR3 has 11 amino acids.

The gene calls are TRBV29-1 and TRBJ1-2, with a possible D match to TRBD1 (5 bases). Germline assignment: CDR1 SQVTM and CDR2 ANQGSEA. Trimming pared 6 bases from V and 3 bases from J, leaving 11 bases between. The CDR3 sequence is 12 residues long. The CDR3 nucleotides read TGCAGCGTCCCCAGGGCAGACTATGGCTACACCTTC. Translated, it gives CSVPRADYGYTF. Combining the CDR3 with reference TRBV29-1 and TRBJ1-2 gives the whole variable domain SAVISQKPSRDICQRGTSLTIQCQVDSQVTMMFWYRQQPGQSLTLIATANQGSEATYESGFVIDKFPISRPNLTFSTLTVSNMSPEDSSIYLCSVPRADYGYTFGSGTRLTVV.

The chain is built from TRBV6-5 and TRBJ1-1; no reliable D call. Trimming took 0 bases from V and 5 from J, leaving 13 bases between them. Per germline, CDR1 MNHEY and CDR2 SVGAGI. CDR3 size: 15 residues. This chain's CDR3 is CASSYSGGKETEAFF. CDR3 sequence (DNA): TGTGCCAGCAGTTACTCTGGAGGAAAAGAGACTGAAGCTTTCTTT.

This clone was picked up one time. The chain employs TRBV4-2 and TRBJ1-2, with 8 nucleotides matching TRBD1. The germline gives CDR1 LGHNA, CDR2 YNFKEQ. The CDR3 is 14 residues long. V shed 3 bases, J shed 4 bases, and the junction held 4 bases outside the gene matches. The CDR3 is CASSHTGTGYGYTF. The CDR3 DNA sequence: TGTGCCAGCAGCCATACCGGGACAGGCTATGGCTACACCTTC.

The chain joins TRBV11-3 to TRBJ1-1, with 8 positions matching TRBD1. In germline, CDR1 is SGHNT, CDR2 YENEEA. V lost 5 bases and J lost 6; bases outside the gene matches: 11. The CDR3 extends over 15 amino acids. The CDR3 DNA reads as TGTGCCAGCAGCGGACAGGGAGGTCGGGTCTCTGAAGCTTTCTTT. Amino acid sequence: CASSGQGGRVSEAFF.

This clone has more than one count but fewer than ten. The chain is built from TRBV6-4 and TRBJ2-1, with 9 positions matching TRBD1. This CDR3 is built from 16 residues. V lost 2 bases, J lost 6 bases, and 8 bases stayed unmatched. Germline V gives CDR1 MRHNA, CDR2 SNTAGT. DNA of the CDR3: TGTGCCAGCAGTGACCTGACAGGGGGTACGGGCAATGAGCAGTTCTTC. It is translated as CASSDLTGGTGNEQFF.

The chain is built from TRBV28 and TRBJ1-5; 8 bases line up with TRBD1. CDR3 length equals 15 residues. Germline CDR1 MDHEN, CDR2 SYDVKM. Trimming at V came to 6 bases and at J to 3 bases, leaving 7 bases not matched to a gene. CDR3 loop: CASRLGGQVNQPQHF. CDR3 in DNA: TGTGCCAGCAGATTAGGGGGACAGGTCAATCAGCCCCAGCATTTT.

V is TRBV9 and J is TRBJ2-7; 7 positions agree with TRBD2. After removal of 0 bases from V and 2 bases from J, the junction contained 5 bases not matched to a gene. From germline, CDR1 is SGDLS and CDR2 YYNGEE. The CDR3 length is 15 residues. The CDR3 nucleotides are TGTGCCAGCAGCGTAGACCGGGACTACCCCTACGAGCAGTACTTC. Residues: CASSVDRDYPYEQYF.

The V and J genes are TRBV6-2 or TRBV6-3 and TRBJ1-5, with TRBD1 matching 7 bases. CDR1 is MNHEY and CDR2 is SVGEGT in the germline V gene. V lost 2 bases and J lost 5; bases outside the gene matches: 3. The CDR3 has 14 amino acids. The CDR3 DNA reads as TGTGCCAGCAGTTACAGGGGGCTGGATCAGCCCCAGCATTTT. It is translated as CASSYRGLDQPQHF.

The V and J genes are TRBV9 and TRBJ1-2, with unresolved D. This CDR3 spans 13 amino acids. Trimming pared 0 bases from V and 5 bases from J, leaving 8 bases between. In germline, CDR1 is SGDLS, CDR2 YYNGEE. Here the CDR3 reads CASSVGPLYGYTF. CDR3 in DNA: TGTGCCAGCAGCGTAGGACCTCTGTATGGCTACACCTTC. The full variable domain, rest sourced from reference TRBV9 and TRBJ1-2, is DSGVTQTPKHLITATGQRVTLRCSPRSGDLSVYWYQQSLDQGLQFLIQYYNGEERAKGNILERFSAQQFPDLHSELNLSSLELGDSALYFCASSVGPLYGYTFGSGTRLTVV.

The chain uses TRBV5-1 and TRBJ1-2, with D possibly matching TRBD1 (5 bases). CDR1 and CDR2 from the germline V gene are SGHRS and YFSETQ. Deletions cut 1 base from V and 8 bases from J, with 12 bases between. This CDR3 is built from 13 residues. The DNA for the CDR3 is TGCGCCAGCAGCTTGTTCGGAGGGGACGGCTACACCTTC. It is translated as CASSLFGGDGYTF.

CDR3 nucleotides: TGTGCCAGCAGTGACTTGGGGACAACCTACGAGCAGTACTTC. Protein: CASSDLGTTYEQYF. V and J are TRBV2 and TRBJ2-7; the D gene is possibly TRBD1 (6 bases). Germline CDR1 is SNHLY and CDR2 is FYNNEI. The CDR3 has 14 amino acids. V was cut by 3 bases and J by 2 bases, with 11 bases left in between. The full variable domain, rest sourced from reference TRBV2 and TRBJ2-7, is EPEVTQTPSHQVTQMGQEVILRCVPISNHLYFYWYRQILGQKVEFLVSFYNNEISEKSEIFDDQFSVERPDGSNFTLKIRSTKLEDSAMYFCASSDLGTTYEQYFGPGTRLTVT.

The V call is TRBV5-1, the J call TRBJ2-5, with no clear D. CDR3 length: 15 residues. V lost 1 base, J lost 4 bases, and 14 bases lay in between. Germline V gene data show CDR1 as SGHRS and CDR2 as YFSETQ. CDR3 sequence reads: CASSLSPRKGETQYF. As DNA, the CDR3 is TGCGCCAGCAGCTTGTCCCCGCGAAAGGGAGAGACCCAGTACTTC.